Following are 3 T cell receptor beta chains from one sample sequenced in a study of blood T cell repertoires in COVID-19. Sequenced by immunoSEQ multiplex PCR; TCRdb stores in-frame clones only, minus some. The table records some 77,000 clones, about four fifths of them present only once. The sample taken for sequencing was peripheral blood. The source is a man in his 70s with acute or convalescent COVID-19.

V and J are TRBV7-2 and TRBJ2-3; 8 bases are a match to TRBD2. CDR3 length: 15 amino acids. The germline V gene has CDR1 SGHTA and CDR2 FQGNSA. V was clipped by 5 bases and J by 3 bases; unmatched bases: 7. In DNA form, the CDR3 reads TGTGCCAGCAGCGACCTAGCGGGTGGGACAGATACGCAGTATTTT. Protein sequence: CASSDLAGGTDTQYF.

CDR3: CATSKSDYGYTF. CDR3 bases: TGTGCCACCAGTAAGAGTGATTATGGCTACACCTTC. The J gene is TRBJ1-2, the V gene TRBV24-1; D remains unclear. The CDR3 contains 12 residues. CDR1 and CDR2 from the germline V gene are KGHDR and SFDVKD. The ends were cut back, 6 bases at V and 5 bases at J, with 9 bases in the middle.

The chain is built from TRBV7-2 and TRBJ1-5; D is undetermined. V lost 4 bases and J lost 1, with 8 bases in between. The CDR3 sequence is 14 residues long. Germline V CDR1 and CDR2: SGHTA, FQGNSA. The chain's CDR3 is CASSSDSSNQPQHF. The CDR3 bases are TGTGCCAGCAGCTCGGACTCCAGCAATCAGCCCCAGCATTTT. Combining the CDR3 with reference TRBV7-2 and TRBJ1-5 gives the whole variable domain GAGVSQSPSNKVTEKGKDVELRCDPISGHTALYWYRQSLGQGLEFLIYFQGNSAPDKSGLPSDRFSAERTGGSVSTLTIQRTQQEDSAVYLCASSSDSSNQPQHFGDGTRLSIL.